This TCR beta chain was sequenced during a study of PD-1 blockade in classical Hodgkin lymphoma. The time point was: newly diagnosed, previously untreated cHL patient sample. Thawed PBMCs underwent magnetic negative selection to obtain purified CD8+ T cells. As a comparison, the study used PBMCs from newly diagnosed, untreated classical Hodgkin lymphoma. This CDR3 comprises 16 residues. The ends lost 7 bases at V and 0 bases at J; junction bases unmatched: 9. From germline, CDR1 is LNHDA and CDR2 SQIVND (reference sequence). TCRdb's copy holds only in-frame clones and misses some; the assay was immunoSEQ multiplex PCR. The table has approximately 14,000 clones, 91% seen once.

Material: CD8+ T cells from blood. The sequence was collected from a human donor with classical Hodgkin lymphoma. V gene TRBV19 combines with J gene TRBJ2-1, with 7 bases identical to TRBD2. CDR3 sequence reads: CASNHGGGYSYNEQFF. The CDR3 DNA is TGTGCCAGTAATCATGGGGGGGGTTACTCCTACAATGAGCAGTTCTTC.